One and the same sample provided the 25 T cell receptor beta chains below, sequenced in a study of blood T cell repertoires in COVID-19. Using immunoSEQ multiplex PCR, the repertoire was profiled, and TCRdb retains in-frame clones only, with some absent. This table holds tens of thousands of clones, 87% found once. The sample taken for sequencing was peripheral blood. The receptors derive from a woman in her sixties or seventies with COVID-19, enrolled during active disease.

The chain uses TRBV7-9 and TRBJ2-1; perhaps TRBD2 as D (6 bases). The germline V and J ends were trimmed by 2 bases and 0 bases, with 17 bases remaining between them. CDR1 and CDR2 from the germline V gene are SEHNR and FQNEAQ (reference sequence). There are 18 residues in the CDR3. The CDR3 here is CASSLRAGGISSYNEQFF. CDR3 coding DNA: TGTGCCAGCAGCTTAAGAGCCGGCGGGATTAGCTCCTACAATGAGCAGTTCTTC. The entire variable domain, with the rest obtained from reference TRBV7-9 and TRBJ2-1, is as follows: DTGVSQNPRHKITKRGQNVTFRCDPISEHNRLYWYRQTLGQGPEFLTYFQNEAQLEKSRLLSDRFSAERPKGSFSTLEIQRTEQGDSAMYLCASSLRAGGISSYNEQFFGPGTRLTVL.

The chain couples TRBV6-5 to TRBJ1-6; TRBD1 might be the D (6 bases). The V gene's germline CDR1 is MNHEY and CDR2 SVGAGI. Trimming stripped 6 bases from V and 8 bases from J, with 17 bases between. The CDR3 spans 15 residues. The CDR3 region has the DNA TGTGCCAGCAGCCGTCTACAGGGAGTAGATTCACCCCTCCACTTT. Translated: CASSRLQGVDSPLHF.

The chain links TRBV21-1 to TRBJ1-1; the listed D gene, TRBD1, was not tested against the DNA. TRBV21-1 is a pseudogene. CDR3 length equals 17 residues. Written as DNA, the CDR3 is TGTGCCAGCAGCAAAGGTCCCATTGGACAAGTAAACACTGAAGCTTTCTTT. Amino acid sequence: CASSKGPIGQVNTEAFF.

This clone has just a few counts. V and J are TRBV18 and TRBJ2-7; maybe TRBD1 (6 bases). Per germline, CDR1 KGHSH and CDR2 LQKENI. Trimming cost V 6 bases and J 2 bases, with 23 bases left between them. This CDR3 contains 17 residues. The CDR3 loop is CASSKDRQILFTYEQYF. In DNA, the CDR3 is TGTGCCAGCTCGAAAGACAGGCAAATACTTTTCACCTACGAGCAGTACTTC.

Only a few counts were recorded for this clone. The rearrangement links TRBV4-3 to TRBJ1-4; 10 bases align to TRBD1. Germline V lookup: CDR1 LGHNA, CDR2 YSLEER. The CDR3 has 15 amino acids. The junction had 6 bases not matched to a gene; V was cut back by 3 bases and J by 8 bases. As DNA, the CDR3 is TGCGCCAGCAGCCAGGGGACAGGGGAAGGAGAAAAACTGTTTTTT. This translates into CASSQGTGEGEKLFF.

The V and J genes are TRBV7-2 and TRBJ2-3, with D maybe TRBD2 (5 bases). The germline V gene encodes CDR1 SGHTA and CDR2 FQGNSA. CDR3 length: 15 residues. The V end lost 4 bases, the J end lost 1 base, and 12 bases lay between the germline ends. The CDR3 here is CASSSLSGGTDTQYF. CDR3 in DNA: TGTGCCAGCAGCTCACTTTCCGGGGGCACAGATACGCAGTATTTT.

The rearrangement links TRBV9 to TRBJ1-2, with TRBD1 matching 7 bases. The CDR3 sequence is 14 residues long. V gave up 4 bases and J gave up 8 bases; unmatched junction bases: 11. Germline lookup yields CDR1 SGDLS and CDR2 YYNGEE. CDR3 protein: CASSSTGTVNGYTF. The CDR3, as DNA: TGTGCCAGCAGCTCAACCGGGACAGTCAACGGCTACACCTTC.

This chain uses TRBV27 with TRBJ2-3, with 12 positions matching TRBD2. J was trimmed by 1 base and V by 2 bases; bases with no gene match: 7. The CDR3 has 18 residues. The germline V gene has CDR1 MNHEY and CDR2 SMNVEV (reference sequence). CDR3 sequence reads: CASSLVPSGGAGTDTQYF. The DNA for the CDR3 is TGTGCCAGCAGTTTAGTCCCTAGCGGGGGGGCTGGCACAGATACGCAGTATTTT.

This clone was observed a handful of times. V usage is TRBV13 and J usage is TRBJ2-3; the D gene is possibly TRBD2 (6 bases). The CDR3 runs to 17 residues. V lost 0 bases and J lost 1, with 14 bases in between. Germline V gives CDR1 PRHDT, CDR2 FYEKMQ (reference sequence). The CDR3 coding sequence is TGTGCCAGCAGCTTAGGGGTTGGGGGACTTGGCACAGATACGCAGTATTTT. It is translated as CASSLGVGGLGTDTQYF. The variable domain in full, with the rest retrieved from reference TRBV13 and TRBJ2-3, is AAGVIQSPRHLIKEKRETATLKCYPIPRHDTVYWYQQGPGQDPQFLISFYEKMQSDKGSIPDRFSAQQFSDYHSELNMSSLELGDSALYFCASSLGVGGLGTDTQYFGPGTRLTVL.

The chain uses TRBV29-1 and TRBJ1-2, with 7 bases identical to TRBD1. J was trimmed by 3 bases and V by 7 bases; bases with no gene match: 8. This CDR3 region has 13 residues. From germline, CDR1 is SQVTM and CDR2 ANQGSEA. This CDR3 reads CSGRGQGDYGYTF. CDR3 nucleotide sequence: TGCAGCGGCCGGGGGCAGGGGGACTATGGCTACACCTTC.

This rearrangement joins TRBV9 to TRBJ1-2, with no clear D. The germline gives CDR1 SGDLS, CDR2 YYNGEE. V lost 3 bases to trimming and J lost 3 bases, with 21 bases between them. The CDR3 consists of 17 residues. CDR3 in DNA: TGTGCCAGCAGCGAAAGCGAGGCCAACACCGGCCACTATGGCTACACCTTC. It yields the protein CASSESEANTGHYGYTF.

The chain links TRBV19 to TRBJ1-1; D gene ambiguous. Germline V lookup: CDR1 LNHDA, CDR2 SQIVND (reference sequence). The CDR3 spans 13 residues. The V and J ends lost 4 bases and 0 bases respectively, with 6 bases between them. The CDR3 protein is CASSRALNTEAFF. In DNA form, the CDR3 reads TGTGCCAGTAGTAGGGCATTGAACACTGAAGCTTTCTTT.

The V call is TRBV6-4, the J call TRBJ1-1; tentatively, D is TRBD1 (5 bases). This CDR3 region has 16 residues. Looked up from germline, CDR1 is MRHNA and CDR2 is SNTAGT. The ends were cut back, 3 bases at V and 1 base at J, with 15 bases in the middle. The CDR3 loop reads CASSEGQRGGNTEAFF. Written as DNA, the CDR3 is TGTGCCAGCAGTGAAGGGCAGCGCGGGGGGAACACTGAAGCTTTCTTT.

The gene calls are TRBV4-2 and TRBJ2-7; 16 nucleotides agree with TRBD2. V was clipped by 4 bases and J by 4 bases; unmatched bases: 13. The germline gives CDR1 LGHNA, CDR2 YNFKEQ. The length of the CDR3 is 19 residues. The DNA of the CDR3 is TGTGCCAGCAGCCCCCTAACCGGGACTAGCGGGGGGGCCGTGTACGAGCAGTACTTC. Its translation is CASSPLTGTSGGAVYEQYF.

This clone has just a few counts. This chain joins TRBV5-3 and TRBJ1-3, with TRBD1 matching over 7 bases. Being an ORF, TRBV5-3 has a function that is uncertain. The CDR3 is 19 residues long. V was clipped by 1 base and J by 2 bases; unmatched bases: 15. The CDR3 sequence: CARSLIAGDSSVAGNTIYF. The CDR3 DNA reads TGTGCCAGAAGCTTGATTGCCGGGGACAGCTCGGTCGCTGGAAACACCATATATTTT.

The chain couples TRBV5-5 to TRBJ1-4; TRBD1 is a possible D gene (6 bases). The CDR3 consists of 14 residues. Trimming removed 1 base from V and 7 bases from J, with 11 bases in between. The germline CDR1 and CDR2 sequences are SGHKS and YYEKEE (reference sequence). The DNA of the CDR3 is TGTGCCAGCAGCTTGTTTGTAGGGGGTGAAAAACTGTTTTTT. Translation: CASSLFVGGEKLFF. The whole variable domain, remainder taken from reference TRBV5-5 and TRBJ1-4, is DAGVTQSPTHLIKTRGQQVTLRCSPISGHKSVSWYQQVLGQGPQFIFQYYEKEERGRGNFPDRFSARQFPNYSSELNVNALLLGDSALYLCASSLFVGGEKLFFGSGTQLSVL.

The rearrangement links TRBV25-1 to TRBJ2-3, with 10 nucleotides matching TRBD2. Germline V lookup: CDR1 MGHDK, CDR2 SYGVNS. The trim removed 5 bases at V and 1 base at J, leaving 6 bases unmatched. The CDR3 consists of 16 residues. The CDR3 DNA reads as TGTGCCAGCAGTCTAGCGGGGGACCCCCGCACAGATACGCAGTATTTT. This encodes CASSLAGDPRTDTQYF.

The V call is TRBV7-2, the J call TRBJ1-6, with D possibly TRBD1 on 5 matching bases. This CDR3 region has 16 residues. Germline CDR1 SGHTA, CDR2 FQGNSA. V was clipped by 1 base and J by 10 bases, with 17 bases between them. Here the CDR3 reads CASSLGSGGRRSPLHF. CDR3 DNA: TGTGCCAGCAGCTTAGGTTCGGGGGGTCGGCGATCACCCCTCCACTTT.

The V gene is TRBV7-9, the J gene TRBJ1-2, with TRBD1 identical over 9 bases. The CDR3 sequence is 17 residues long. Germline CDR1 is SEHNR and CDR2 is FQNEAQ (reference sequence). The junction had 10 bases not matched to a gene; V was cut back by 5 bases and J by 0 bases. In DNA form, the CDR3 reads TGTGCCAGCAGCCCAGCTGGACAGGGGCGGGCTAACTATGGCTACACCTTC. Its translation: CASSPAGQGRANYGYTF.

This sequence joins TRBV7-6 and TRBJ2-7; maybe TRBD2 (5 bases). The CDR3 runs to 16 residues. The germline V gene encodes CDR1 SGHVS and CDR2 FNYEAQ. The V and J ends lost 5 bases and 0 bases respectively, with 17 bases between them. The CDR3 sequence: CASSRRPSIDSYEQYF. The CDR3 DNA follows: TGTGCCAGCAGCCGCCGCCCTAGCATAGACTCCTACGAGCAGTACTTC.

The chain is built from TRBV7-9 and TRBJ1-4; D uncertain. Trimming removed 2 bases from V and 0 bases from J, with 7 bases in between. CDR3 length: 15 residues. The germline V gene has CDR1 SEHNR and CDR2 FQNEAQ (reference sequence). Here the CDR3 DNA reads TGTGCCAGCAGCTTATCCCGCGCAACTAATGAAAAACTGTTTTTT. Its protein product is CASSLSRATNEKLFF.

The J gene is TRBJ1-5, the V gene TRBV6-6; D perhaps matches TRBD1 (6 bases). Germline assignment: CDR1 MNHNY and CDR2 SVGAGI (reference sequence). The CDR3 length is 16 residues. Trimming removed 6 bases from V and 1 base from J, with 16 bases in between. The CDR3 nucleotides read TGTGCCAGCAGCCACTCCTCAACAGGGAGCAATCAGCCCCAGCATTTT. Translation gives CASSHSSTGSNQPQHF.

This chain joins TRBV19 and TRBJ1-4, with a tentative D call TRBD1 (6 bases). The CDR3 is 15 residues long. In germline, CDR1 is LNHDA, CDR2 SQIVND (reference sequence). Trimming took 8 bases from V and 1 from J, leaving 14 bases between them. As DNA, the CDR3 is TGTGCCAGTCGGCTCAGGGGCCTAACTAATGAAAAACTGTTTTTT. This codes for CASRLRGLTNEKLFF.

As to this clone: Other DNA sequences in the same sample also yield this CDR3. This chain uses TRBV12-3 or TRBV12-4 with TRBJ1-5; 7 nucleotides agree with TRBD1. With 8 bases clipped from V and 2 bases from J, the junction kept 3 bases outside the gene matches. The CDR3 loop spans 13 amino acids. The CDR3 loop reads CASSGTGNQPQHF. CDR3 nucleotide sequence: TGTGCCAGCTCCGGGACAGGCAATCAGCCCCAGCATTTT.

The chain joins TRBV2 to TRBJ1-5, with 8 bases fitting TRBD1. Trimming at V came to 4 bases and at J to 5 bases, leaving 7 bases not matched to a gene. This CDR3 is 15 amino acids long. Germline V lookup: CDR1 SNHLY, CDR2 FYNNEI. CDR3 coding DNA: TGTGCCAGCAGTGGGGACAGGCTACAGTATCAGCCCCAGCATTTT. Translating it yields CASSGDRLQYQPQHF. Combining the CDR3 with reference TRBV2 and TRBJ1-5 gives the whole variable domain EPEVTQTPSHQVTQMGQEVILRCVPISNHLYFYWYRQILGQKVEFLVSFYNNEISEKSEIFDDQFSVERPDGSNFTLKIRSTKLEDSAMYFCASSGDRLQYQPQHFGDGTRLSIL.